This T cell receptor beta chain was captured by sequencing in a study of response to subunit inactivated influenza vaccine. Comment on this clonotype: Its matching antigen is unknown. Germline and junction disagree at one end, which may indicate a read error.

Per the germline V gene, CDR1 is DFQATT and CDR2 is SNEGSKA (reference sequence). This CDR3 comprises 12 residues. Study outcomes and limitations: Authors suggested that a seasonal influenza vaccination recruits few new T cells each time.

TCRdb processed the RT-PCR reads anew with MiXCR; each CDR3 protein has one entry. The sample carries 160,000 or so distinct CDR3 sequences, around 9.9% recorded once. This TCR came from a man between 50 and 59 years old who received an inactivated influenza vaccine. The chain combines TRBV20-1 with TRBJ2-7, with 7 bases fitting TRBD2. This sample comprised non-naive T cells sorted from PBMCs, obtained 45 days after vaccination. CDR3 DNA: TGCAGTACTAGCGAGGGACGCAACGAGCAGTACTTC. This gives the protein CSTSEGRNEQYF.